This entry is about one T cell receptor (beta chain). Its antigen is not identified. Generated by immunoSEQ multiplex PCR, the TCRdb table keeps only in-frame clones and is missing some. The sample comprises roughly 140,000 clones, around 89% of which are singletons, and under 3.5% rests with the top ten. Trimming stripped 6 bases from V and 0 bases from J, with 13 bases between. Germline-derived CDR1 and CDR2 are SNHLY and FYNNEI. The CDR3 loop spans 15 amino acids. This sample was taken from a study of T cell responses to AZD1222 COVID-19 vaccine. Study-level findings and limits: Females made up more of the donors, who were largely white British, and clonal diversity may have come out too low.

The receptor comes from an adult in good health. The chain links TRBV2 to TRBJ2-3; a weak D match, TRBD1 (6 bases). The specimen comprised peripheral blood, sampled on day 0 of MenACWY control vaccination. CDR3 sequence (DNA): TGTGCCAGCAGCGAACAGGGCTCGAGCACAGATACGCAGTATTTT. Translated, it gives CASSEQGSSTDTQYF.